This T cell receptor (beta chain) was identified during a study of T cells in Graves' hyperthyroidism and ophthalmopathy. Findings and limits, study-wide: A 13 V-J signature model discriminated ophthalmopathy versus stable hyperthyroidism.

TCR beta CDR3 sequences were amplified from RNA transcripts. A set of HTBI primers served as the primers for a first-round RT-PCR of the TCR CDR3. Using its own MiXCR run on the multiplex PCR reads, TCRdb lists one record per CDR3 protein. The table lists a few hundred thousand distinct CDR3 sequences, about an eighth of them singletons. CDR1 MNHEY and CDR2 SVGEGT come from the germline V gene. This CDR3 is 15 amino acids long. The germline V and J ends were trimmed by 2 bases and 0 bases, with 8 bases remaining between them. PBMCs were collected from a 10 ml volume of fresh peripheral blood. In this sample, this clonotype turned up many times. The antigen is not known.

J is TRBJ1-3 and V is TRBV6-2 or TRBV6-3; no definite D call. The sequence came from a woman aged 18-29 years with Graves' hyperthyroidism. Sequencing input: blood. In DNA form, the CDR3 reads TGTGCCAGCAGTTACGGAGGCGTCTCTGGAAACACCATATATTTT. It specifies CASSYGGVSGNTIYF.